The rows below give T cell receptor beta chains drawn from one sample of a study of vaccination and CD4 T cells after COVID-19. No antigen has been identified for these receptors. TCRdb redid the calling of the PCR reads with MiXCR, one entry per CDR3 protein. The table has approximately 17,000 distinct CDR3 sequences, less than 60% seen once. Source: CD4+ T cells from blood, cultured in vitro, taken about 7 months after SARS-CoV-2 vaccination. All receptors come from a human donor who had recovered from COVID-19. CDR3s include the opening cysteine and the closing phenylalanine or tryptophan. A D gene is named only where the DNA matches it firmly. For some rows the clone size is stated as once, few or many, or as a class when expanded; others skip it.

v_gene	abundance	d_gene	j_gene	CDR3aa	CDR3nt
TRBV27	.	.	TRBJ2-5	CAPGAGIQETQYF	TGTGCCCCGGGCGCTGGGATCCAAGAGACCCAGTACTTC
TRBV7-7	.	TRBD2	TRBJ2-3	CASSASGSTDTQYF	TGTGCTAGCAGCGCTAGCGGTAGCACAGATACGCAGTATTTT
TRBV20-1	once	TRBD1	TRBJ2-5	CSGGDRGRETQYF	TGCAGTGGTGGGGACAGGGGGCGGGAGACCCAGTACTTC
TRBV6-2/TRBV6-3	few	.	TRBJ1-5	CASRQGRAGQPQHF	TGTGCCAGCAGGCAGGGTAGGGCCGGTCAGCCCCAGCATTTT
TRBV20-1	.	TRBD1	TRBJ2-3	CSASTPTGPQYF	TGCAGTGCTAGCACTCCGACAGGGCCGCAGTATTTT
TRBV20-1	few	.	TRBJ2-3	CSAKPTSMGLTDTQYF	TGCAGTGCTAAACCAACTAGCATGGGACTCACAGATACGCAGTATTTT
TRBV6-6	.	.	TRBJ1-2	CASSYSRGNYGHTF	TGTGCCAGCAGTTACTCGAGGGGTAACTATGGCCACACCTTC
TRBV2	large	.	TRBJ1-5	CASSLQGEQPQHF	TGTGCCAGCAGTCTACAGGGTGAACAGCCCCAGCATTTT
TRBV6-5	.	TRBD2	TRBJ2-5	CASSYSRASGQETQYF	TGTGCCAGCAGTTACTCGAGGGCTAGCGGGCAAGAGACCCAGTACTTC
TRBV6-5	.	.	TRBJ1-2	CASSYSGREGYGYTF	TGTGCCAGCAGTTACTCTGGAAGGGAGGGCTATGGCTACACCTTC
TRBV6-1	.	TRBD2	TRBJ2-5	CASSGTSGSETQYF	TGTGCCAGCAGCGGGACTAGCGGGTCGGAGACCCAGTACTTC
TRBV21-1	few	.	TRBJ1-6	CASSNRQGVNSPLHF	TGTGCCAGCAGCAACAGACAGGGGGTAAATTCACCCCTCCACTTT
TRBV20-1	.	.	TRBJ1-5	CSARGNSNQPQHF	TGCAGTGCTAGGGGGAATAGCAATCAGCCCCAGCATTTT
TRBV7-9	.	.	TRBJ2-7	CASSPRGWGEQYF	TGTGCCAGCAGCCCCCGTGGTTGGGGAGAGCAGTACTTC
TRBV2	.	.	TRBJ1-1	CASTVGRDTEAFF	TGTGCCAGCACAGTGGGACGGGACACTGAAGCTTTCTTT
TRBV15	few	.	TRBJ2-5	CATSWGIETQYF	TGTGCCACCAGCTGGGGTATTGAGACCCAGTACTTC
TRBV20-1	.	TRBD2	TRBJ2-3	CSAPGLALTDTQYF	TGCAGTGCTCCTGGACTAGCTCTTACAGATACGCAGTATTTT
TRBV7-3	.	.	TRBJ2-2	CASSSATAGELFF	TGTGCCAGCAGCTCGGCGACAGCCGGGGAGCTGTTTTTT
TRBV20-1	.	TRBD2	TRBJ2-1	CSALPGRGAYNEQFF	TGCAGTGCTCTCCCGGGTCGGGGGGCCTACAATGAGCAGTTCTTC
TRBV27	.	TRBD1	TRBJ2-7	CASSLGQGSYEQYF	TGTGCCAGCAGTTTGGGACAGGGATCCTACGAGCAGTACTTC
TRBV6-1	few	.	TRBJ2-7	CASQDGHEQYF	TGTGCCAGTCAGGATGGTCACGAGCAGTACTTC
TRBV20-1	.	TRBD1	TRBJ1-6	CSAGDRVNNSPLHF	TGCAGTGCTGGGGACAGGGTAAATAATTCACCCCTCCACTTT
TRBV15	.	.	TRBJ2-5	CATSRDLSNEETQYF	TGTGCCACCAGCAGAGATTTAAGTAACGAAGAGACCCAGTACTTC
TRBV2	.	.	TRBJ1-6	CASSEMPSPLHF	TGTGCCAGCAGTGAGATGCCCTCACCCCTCCACTTT
TRBV21-1	.	.	TRBJ1-1	CASSKLATEAFF	TGTGCCAGCAGCAAATTAGCCACTGAAGCTTTCTTT
TRBV14	medium-sized	.	TRBJ2-7	CASSQSGALRQYF	TGTGCCAGCAGCCAATCGGGGGCATTACGGCAGTACTTC